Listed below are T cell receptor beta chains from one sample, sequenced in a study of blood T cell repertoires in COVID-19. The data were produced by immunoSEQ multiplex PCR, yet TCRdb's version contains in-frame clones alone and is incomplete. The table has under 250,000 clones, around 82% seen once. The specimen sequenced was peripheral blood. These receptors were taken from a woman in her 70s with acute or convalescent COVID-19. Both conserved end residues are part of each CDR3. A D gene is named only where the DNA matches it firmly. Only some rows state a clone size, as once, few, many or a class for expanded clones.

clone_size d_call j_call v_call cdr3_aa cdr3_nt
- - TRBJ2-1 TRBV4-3 CASSQGQTYNEQFF TGCGCCAGCAGCCAAGGACAGACCTACAATGAGCAGTTCTTC
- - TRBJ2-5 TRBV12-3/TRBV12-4 CASSLTGGETQYF TGTGCCAGCAGCCTGACTGGAGGGGAGACCCAGTACTTC
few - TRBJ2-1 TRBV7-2 CASSLGGLYNEQFF TGTGCCAGCAGCTTAGGGGGGCTTTACAATGAGCAGTTCTTC
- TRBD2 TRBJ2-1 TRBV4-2 CASSPAGAYYNEQFF TGTGCCAGCAGCCCAGCGGGGGCCTATTACAATGAGCAGTTCTTC
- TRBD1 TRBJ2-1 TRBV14 CASSAPGQGSYEQFF TGTGCCAGCAGCGCCCCGGGACAGGGGTCATATGAGCAGTTCTTC
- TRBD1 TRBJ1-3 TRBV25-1 CASRAGGISGNTIYF TGTGCCAGCAGGGCAGGGGGTATTTCTGGAAACACCATATATTTT
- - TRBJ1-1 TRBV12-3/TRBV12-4 CASSWTENTEAFF TGTGCCAGCAGTTGGACAGAGAACACTGAAGCTTTCTTT
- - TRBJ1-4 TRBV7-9 CASSLAQAGNEKLFF TGTGCCAGCAGCTTAGCGCAGGCAGGGAATGAAAAACTGTTTTTT
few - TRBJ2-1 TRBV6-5 CASSYGAGRNEQFF TGTGCCAGCAGTTACGGGGCCGGACGGAATGAGCAGTTCTTC
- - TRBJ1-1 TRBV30 CAWRYGDDTEAFF TGTGCCTGGAGATACGGGGATGACACTGAAGCTTTCTTT
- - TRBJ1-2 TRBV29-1 CSVENYRAGGYTF TGCAGCGTTGAAAATTACAGGGCCGGTGGCTACACCTTC